This TCR beta chain is drawn from a study of shared clonotypes between healthy human individuals. Terminally differentiated effector memory CD45RA+ cells were excluded from the naive CD8 cells, which were CD45RO-negative and positively selected for CCR7. Using immunoSEQ multiplex PCR, the repertoire was profiled, and TCRdb retains in-frame clones only, with some absent. Counted here are approximately 2,000,000 clones, about 93% occurring once; the ten biggest clones make up about 1.7%. The sample consisted of naive CD8+ T cells from PBMCs. The TCR was taken from a man between 18 and 35 years old in good health. Some clones in this sample may be carry-over from other donors' samples.

CDR3 loop: CASSLEGWGTGLNEQFF. In DNA form, the CDR3 reads TGTGCCAGCAGCTTAGAGGGGTGGGGGACAGGGCTAAATGAGCAGTTCTTC. The genes are TRBV7-6 and TRBJ2-1; 9 bases align to TRBD1. Germline CDR1 SGHVS, CDR2 FNYEAQ. The CDR3 runs to 17 residues. V was clipped by 1 base and J by 7 bases; unmatched bases: 11.